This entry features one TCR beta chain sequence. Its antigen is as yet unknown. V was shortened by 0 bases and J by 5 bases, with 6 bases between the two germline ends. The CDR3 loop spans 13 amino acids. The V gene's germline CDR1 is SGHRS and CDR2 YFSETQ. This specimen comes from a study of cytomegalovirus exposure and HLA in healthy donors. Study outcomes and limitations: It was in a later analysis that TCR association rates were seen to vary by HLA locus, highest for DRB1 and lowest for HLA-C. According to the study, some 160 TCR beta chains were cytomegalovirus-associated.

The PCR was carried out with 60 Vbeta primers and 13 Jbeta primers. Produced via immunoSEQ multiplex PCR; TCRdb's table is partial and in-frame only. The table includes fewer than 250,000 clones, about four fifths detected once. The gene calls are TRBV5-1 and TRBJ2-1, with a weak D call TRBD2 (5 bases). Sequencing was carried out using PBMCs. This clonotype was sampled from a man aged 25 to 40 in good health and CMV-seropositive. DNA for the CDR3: TGCGCCAGCAGCTTGGTGGGAGACAATGAGCAGTTCTTC. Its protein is CASSLVGDNEQFF.